The entry below gives a single TCR beta chain sequence along with its context. This CDR3 is 13 amino acids long. Trimming removed 5 bases from V and 6 bases from J, with 12 bases in between. From germline, CDR1 is SEHNR and CDR2 FQNEAQ (reference sequence). This sample was included in a study of CD8 T cells in Susac syndrome. FACS enriched CD8+ TEMRA cells, while bulk CD8+ and CD4+ were negatively isolated. With random hexamers, reverse transcription was performed on roughly 0.5 to 1 ug of RNA. Amplification of TCR beta CDR3 was carried out by immunoSEQ multiplex PCR, which covered 54 Vbeta and 13 Jbeta segments. TCRdb reprocessed the immunoSEQ multiplex PCR reads with MiXCR, giving one entry per CDR3 protein. The sample has approximately 190,000 distinct CDR3 sequences, 90% to 95% seen once.

The genes are TRBV7-9 and TRBJ2-3; possible D gene TRBD2, 7 bases. This clonotype was sampled from a human donor in good health. Sequencing was performed on CD4+ T cells from PBMCs. CDR3 nucleotide sequence: TGTGCCAGCAGCCCCCGGGGGGCGGATACGCAGTATTTT. Translating it yields CASSPRGADTQYF.